The TCR beta chain described here comes from a study of early T cells in non-severe SARS-CoV-2 infection. Whole-study context: The sequenced material was bulk RNA from unsorted whole blood, and its chains were unpaired. Whole-study results and caveats: Using VDJdb, the matching emphasized anti-spike CD8 responses while missing private and CD4 specificities.

V lost 4 bases and J lost 7, with 8 bases in between. There are 12 residues in the CDR3. The germline gives CDR1 MNHEY, CDR2 SVGAGI. Concerning this clonotype itself: Its antigen remains unidentified.

The TCR library protocol attached unique molecular identifiers to the individual cDNA molecules. TCRdb fed the 5' RACE reads into MiXCR, producing one record per CDR3 protein. The table shows about 21,000 distinct CDR3 sequences, with approximately 5.8% occurring only once. The sequences come from whole blood, collected at baseline. This TCR was recovered from an adult who was a healthcare worker with PCR-confirmed SARS-CoV-2 infection or an uninfected control (not recorded which). This chain joins TRBV6-5 and TRBJ2-1; D perhaps matches TRBD1 (6 bases). The CDR3 sequence is CASSFTGNEQFF. CDR3 in DNA: TGTGCCAGCAGTTTCACAGGGAATGAGCAGTTCTTC.